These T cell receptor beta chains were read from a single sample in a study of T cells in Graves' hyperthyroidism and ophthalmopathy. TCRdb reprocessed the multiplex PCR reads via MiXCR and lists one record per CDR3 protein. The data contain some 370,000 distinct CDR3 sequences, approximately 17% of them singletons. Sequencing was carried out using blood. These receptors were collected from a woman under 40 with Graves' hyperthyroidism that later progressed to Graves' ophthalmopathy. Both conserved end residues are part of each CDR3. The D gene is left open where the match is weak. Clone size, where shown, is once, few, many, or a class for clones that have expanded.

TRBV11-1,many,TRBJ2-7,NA,TGTGCCAGCAGCACCTCGGCTATCTCCTACGAGCAGTACTTC,CASSTSAISYEQYF
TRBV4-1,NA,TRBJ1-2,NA,TGCGCCAGCAGCCAAGAAGGGGGGCGAGCCTATGGCTACACCTTC,CASSQEGGRAYGYTF
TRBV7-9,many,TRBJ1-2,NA,TGTGCCAGCAGCTTAGCAGATACCTATGGCTACACCTTC,CASSLADTYGYTF
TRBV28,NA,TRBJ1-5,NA,TGTGCCAGCAGTTCGGGGGTCGGGAGGGACCAGCCCCAGCATTTT,CASSSGVGRDQPQHF
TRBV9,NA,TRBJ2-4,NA,TGTGCCAGCAGCCAAGGCATCGGGTCGGGCAAAAACATTCAGTACTTC,CASSQGIGSGKNIQYF
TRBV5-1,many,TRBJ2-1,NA,TGCGCCAGCAGCTTGGCGGACTCTCTCGATGAGCAGTTCTTC,CASSLADSLDEQFF
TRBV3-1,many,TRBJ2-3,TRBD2,TGTGCCAGCAGCCAAGGTCTAGCGGGAGTGGAAGATACGCAGTATTTT,CASSQGLAGVEDTQYF
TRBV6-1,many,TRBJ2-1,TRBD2,TGTGCCAGCAGTGGGAGACTAGCGGGGAACAATGAGCAGTTCTTC,CASSGRLAGNNEQFF
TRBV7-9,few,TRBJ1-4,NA,TGTGCCAGCAGCGGGCCGACAGAAACTAATGAAAAACTGTTTTTT,CASSGPTETNEKLFF
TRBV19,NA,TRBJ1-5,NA,TGTGCCAGTAGTCCGGAGGCCTCCTCTAGGGGGTTTAGGGAACAGCCCCAGCATTTT,CASSPEASSRGFREQPQHF
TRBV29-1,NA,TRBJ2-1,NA,TGCAGCGTTGTAAAGGACACTTGGTTCTTC,CSVVKDTWFF
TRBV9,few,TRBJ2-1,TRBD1,TGTGCCAGCAGCGCCCGTCGTTCACGACAGGGGGCTCAGGGTGAGCAGTTCTTC,CASSARRSRQGAQGEQFF
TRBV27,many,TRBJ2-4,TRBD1,TGTGCCAGCAGTTTACGGCCGGGACAGTTAGCCAAAAACATTCAGTACTTC,CASSLRPGQLAKNIQYF
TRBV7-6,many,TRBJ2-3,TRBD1,TGTGCCAGCAGCCGATTCACAGGGGGCTCAGATACGCAGTATTTT,CASSRFTGGSDTQYF
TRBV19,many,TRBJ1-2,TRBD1,TGTGCCAGTAGTACCTGGACCGGGACAGGGAAAGAGGGAAACTATGGCTACACCTTC,CASSTWTGTGKEGNYGYTF
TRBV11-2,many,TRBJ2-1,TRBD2,TGTGCCAGCAGACTAGCGGGTAGGTGGGACAACTACAATGAGCAGTTCTTC,CASRLAGRWDNYNEQFF
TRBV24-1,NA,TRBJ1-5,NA,TGTGCCACCAGTGACCGGAATCAGCCCCAGCATTTT,CATSDRNQPQHF
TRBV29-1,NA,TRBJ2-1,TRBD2,TGCAGCGTTGAACTCCTCCGGGAGGTCTACAATGAGCAGTTCTTC,CSVELLREVYNEQFF
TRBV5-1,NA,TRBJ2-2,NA,TGCGCCAGCAGCCCAGCGGCCGGGAGGTGGGGGGCGGATCGCACCGGGGAGCTGTTTTTT,CASSPAAGRWGADRTGELFF
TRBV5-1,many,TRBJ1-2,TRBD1,TGCGCCAGCAGGTACCGGCCGGGGACAGGGACGATAGCGAACTATGGCTACACCTTC,CASRYRPGTGTIANYGYTF
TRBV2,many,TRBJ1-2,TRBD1,TGTGCCAGCACCGAGACAGGGCGTCGAGGCTACACCTTC,CASTETGRRGYTF
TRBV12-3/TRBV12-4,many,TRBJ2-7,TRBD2,TGTGCCAGCAGTCCCGGGGGGGGCCTGACCTACGAGCAGTACTTC,CASSPGGGLTYEQYF
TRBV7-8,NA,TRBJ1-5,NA,TGTGCCAGCAGCTTATTGGTACAGACTAATCAGCCCCAGCATTTT,CASSLLVQTNQPQHF
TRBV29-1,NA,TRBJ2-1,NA,TGCAGCGTTGAATCCCACAGGGAGAATGAGCAGTTCTTC,CSVESHRENEQFF
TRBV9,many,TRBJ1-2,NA,TGTGCCAGCAGCGTAGGCGGAGACTATGGCTACACCTTC,CASSVGGDYGYTF
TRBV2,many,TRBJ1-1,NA,TGTGCCAGCGCCTTATATAACACTGAAGCTTTCTTT,CASALYNTEAFF
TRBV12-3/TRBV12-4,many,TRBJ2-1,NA,TGTGCCAGCAGTTTTATCTTAGGTCGGCTTTGGGATGAGCAGTTCTTC,CASSFILGRLWDEQFF
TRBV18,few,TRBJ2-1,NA,TGTGCCAGCTCACCACCAGCACAAAGCTCCTACAATGAGCAGTTCTTC,CASSPPAQSSYNEQFF
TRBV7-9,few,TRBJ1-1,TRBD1,TGTGCCAGCAGCTTATCGGGACAGCTAATGAACACTGAAGCTTTCTTT,CASSLSGQLMNTEAFF
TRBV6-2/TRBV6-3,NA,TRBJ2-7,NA,TGTGCCAGCATATGGTTAGGGGAGAGCTCCTACAATGAGCAGTACTTC,CASIWLGESSYNEQYF
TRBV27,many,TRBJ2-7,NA,TGTGCCAGCAGTTTTATCCGGCAGTACTTC,CASSFIRQYF
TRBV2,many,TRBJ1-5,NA,TGTGCCAGCAGCAATACAGGGAAACATCAGCCCCAGCATTTT,CASSNTGKHQPQHF
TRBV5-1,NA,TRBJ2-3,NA,TGCGCCAGCAGCTTCATGGGAGGTGTCACAGATACGCAGTATTTT,CASSFMGGVTDTQYF
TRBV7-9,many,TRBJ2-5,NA,TGTGCCAGCAGCTTAGAAGGGGTGGAGACCCAGTACTTC,CASSLEGVETQYF
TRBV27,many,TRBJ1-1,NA,TGTGCCAGCAGAGCGATCGGGACCATGAACACTGAAGCTTTCTTT,CASRAIGTMNTEAFF
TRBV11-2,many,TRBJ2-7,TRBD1,TGTGCCAGCAGCTTATTGACAGGGTTGGAGCAGTACTTC,CASSLLTGLEQYF
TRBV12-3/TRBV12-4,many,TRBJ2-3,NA,TGTGCCAGCAGTCCCGTGGCTGCGGGCACAGATACGCAGTATTTT,CASSPVAAGTDTQYF
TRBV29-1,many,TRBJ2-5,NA,TGCAGCGTCCAGGGCGCGATCACCCATCTAAAAGAGACCCAGTACTTC,CSVQGAITHLKETQYF
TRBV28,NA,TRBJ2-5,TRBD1,TGTGCCAGCACCTCGGGACAGGGGGAAGAGACCCAGTACTTC,CASTSGQGEETQYF
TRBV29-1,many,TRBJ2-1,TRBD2,TGCAGCGTTGAAGAAACGGGGGGGCCTTACAATGAGCAGTTCTTC,CSVEETGGPYNEQFF
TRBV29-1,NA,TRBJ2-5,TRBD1,TGCAGCGTTGAAAGACGCGGGACAGGGGGCTTAGAGACCCAGTACTTC,CSVERRGTGGLETQYF
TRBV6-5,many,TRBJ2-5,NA,TGTGCCAGCAGTTACTTCGGGGGTTATAGTCAAGAGACCCAGTACTTC,CASSYFGGYSQETQYF
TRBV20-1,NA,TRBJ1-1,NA,TGCAGTGCTAGAGAGGAGACACGGGGCACTGAAGCTTTCTTT,CSAREETRGTEAFF
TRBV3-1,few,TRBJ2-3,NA,TGTGCCAGCAGCCAAGAAGGCTACGCCACAGATACGCAGTATTTT,CASSQEGYATDTQYF
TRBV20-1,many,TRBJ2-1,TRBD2,TGCAGTGCTAGTAGGCTAGCGGGAACTGACAATGAGCAGTTCTTC,CSASRLAGTDNEQFF
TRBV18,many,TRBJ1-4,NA,TGTGCCAGCTCACGACAGGAAAATGAAAAACTGTTTTTT,CASSRQENEKLFF
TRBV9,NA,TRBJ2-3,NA,TGTGCCAGCAGCGTTGGGACGGTCCCAGATACGCAGTATTTT,CASSVGTVPDTQYF
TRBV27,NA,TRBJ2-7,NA,TGTGCCAGCAGTTTATCCCCCTTCTCCGTACTAGACGAGCAGTACTTC,CASSLSPFSVLDEQYF
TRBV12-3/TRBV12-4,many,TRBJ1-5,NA,TGTGCCAGCAGTTTAGACGCAGGAGCCAATCAGCCCCAGCATTTT,CASSLDAGANQPQHF
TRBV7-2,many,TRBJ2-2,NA,TGTGCCAGCAGCTTAGAGTCCGGTCCCACCGGGGAGCTGTTTTTT,CASSLESGPTGELFF
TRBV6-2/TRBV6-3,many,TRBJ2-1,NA,TGTGCCAGCAGTTACTCGACAGGAGGGTCAAGTAAGTTCTTC,CASSYSTGGSSKFF
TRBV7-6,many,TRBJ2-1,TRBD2,TGTGCCAGCAGCTTAGTTTCTAGCGGGGCCTCAAATGAGCAGTTCTTC,CASSLVSSGASNEQFF
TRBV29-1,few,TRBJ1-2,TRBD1,TGCAGCGTTGAGGACAGGGACGACTATGGCTACACCTTC,CSVEDRDDYGYTF
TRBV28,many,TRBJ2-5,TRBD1,TGTGCCAGCAGTTCATTTCACAGGGGAGAGACCCAGTACTTC,CASSSFHRGETQYF
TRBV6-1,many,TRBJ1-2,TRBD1,TGTGCCAGCAGTGATTACTTCGGGACAGACTATGGCTACACCTTC,CASSDYFGTDYGYTF
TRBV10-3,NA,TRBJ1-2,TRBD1,TGTGCCATCTCGGGGGTCCGGACAGGGAATGGCTACACCTTC,CAISGVRTGNGYTF